This entry concerns a single T cell receptor (beta chain). Its antigen remains unidentified. This sample was included in a study of siplizumab effects on memory and regulatory T cells. Some clones are missing from TCRdb's copy, which holds only in-frame ones; the method was immunoSEQ multiplex PCR. The sample consists of about 85,000 clones, 95% of them appearing once. CDR3 length: 16 residues. The V gene's germline CDR1 is MGHRA and CDR2 YSYEKL. Study-level findings and limits: Proliferating Tregs in siplizumab cultures were never verified as suppressive. Unstimulated subsets contained matches for only a minor fraction of alloreactive clones.

Sequencing input: CD8+ T cells sorted from blood. V usage is TRBV4-1 and J usage is TRBJ2-5, with TRBD2 identical over 11 bases. The end of the DNA is better explained by TRBJ2-7, so the J call may be wrong. This TCR was sampled from a human donor in good health. The DNA for the CDR3 is TGCGCCAGCAGCCAAGGACTAGCGGGATCTAAGTACGAGCAGTACTTC. It encodes CASSQGLAGSKYEQYF.